The present T cell receptor beta chain was sequenced within a study of blood T cells in healthy people across ages. Study-wide background: Template switching retrieved approximately one barcoded beta molecule for each two T cells.

Study-wide results and limits: The percentage of naive T cells correlated strongly with TCR beta diversity. As age increased, TCR beta diversity per million T cells fell in a roughly linear fashion.

To note about this clonotype: Its target is not known.

Sample donors were healthy Caucasian individuals that came from Russia, aged roughly 6 to 100. Germline CDR1 and CDR2: SGHTA and FQGNSA. The CDR3 loop spans 18 amino acids. Trimming pared 1 base from V and 2 bases from J, leaving 19 bases between. A second PCR, run for about 6 to 12 cycles, used a sample-barcoded 5' primer plus a J-beta primer mix. A single record per CDR3 protein comes from TCRdb applying MiXCR to the 5' RACE reads. The sample consists of approximately 850,000 distinct CDR3 sequences, around 43% of them appearing once. This chain connects TRBV7-2 to TRBJ2-3; D unresolved. Sample: blood. The clonotype comes from a man in his 60s in good health. Here the CDR3 reads CASSLGAEVNSPTDTQYF. CDR3 nucleotides: TGTGCCAGCAGCTTAGGGGCAGAAGTCAACTCCCCCACAGATACGCAGTATTTT.